These 27 T cell receptor beta chains came from one sample sequenced in a study of blood T cell repertoires in COVID-19. Some clones are missing from TCRdb's copy, which holds only in-frame ones; the method was immunoSEQ multiplex PCR. Of 260,000 or so clones listed, 88% are singletons. The sample taken for sequencing was peripheral blood. Every receptor here comes from a human donor in a cohort sampled during active COVID-19.

The chain carries TRBV30 and TRBJ1-1; TRBD1 might be the D (6 bases). The CDR3 has 14 amino acids. The germline V gene encodes CDR1 GTSNPN and CDR2 SVGIG (reference sequence). Between the trimmed V and J ends, which lost 3 bases and 1 base, there was a span of 12 bases. This CDR3 reads CAWRPGTSNTEAFF. CDR3 coding DNA: TGTGCCTGGAGACCCGGGACATCGAACACTGAAGCTTTCTTT.

The chain has TRBV4-3 and TRBJ2-5; 15 nucleotides match TRBD2. V lost 0 bases, J lost 5 bases, and 10 bases stayed unmatched. Germline CDR1 reads LGHNA; CDR2 reads YSLEER. CDR3 length: 19 amino acids. CDR3 region: CASSQDLGLAGGPRETQYF. The CDR3 region has the DNA TGCGCCAGCAGCCAAGATCTAGGACTAGCGGGAGGGCCCAGGGAGACCCAGTACTTC.

In DNA, the CDR3 is TGTGCCAGCAGGACGGACATCTCCTACGAGCAGTACTTC. It translates to CASRTDISYEQYF. The V gene is TRBV12-3 or TRBV12-4, the J gene TRBJ2-7; D possibly corresponds to TRBD1 (5 bases). Trimming left V 6 bases short and J 0 bases short, with 9 bases between. The CDR3 contains 13 residues.

V usage is TRBV12-3 or TRBV12-4 and J usage is TRBJ1-4; D perhaps matches TRBD1 (6 bases). Trimming took 3 bases from V and 8 from J, leaving 10 bases between them. The CDR3 has 13 residues. CDR3 coding DNA: TGTGCCAGCAGTTTGCAAGGGGGAGAAAAACTGTTTTTT. Residues: CASSLQGGEKLFF.

This chain joins TRBV5-1 and TRBJ2-6; 8 bases are a match to TRBD1. The V and J ends lost 4 bases and 4 bases, in that order; junction bases with no gene match: 13. The CDR3 has 18 amino acids. Germline V CDR1 and CDR2: SGHRS, YFSETQ. The CDR3 sequence is CASSVLRQGPLGANVLTF. The CDR3 DNA is TGCGCCAGCAGCGTACTGAGACAGGGGCCTTTAGGGGCCAACGTCCTGACTTTC.

V gene TRBV10-3 combines with J gene TRBJ1-2; maybe TRBD1 (5 bases). This CDR3 is built from 13 residues. Germline CDR1 is ENHRY and CDR2 is SYGVKD. Trimming took 3 bases from V and 5 from J, leaving 10 bases between them. CDR3 sequence reads: CAISDREEYGYTF. In nucleotides, the CDR3 is TGTGCCATCAGTGACAGGGAGGAATATGGCTACACCTTC.

V and J are TRBV28 and TRBJ1-4; 7 nucleotides line up with TRBD1. The V segment lost 4 bases and the J segment 0 bases; nucleotides outside the gene matches: 5. The CDR3 has 16 residues. Germline CDR1 MDHEN, CDR2 SYDVKM. The CDR3 region is CASSSQGFATNEKLFF. CDR3 nucleotides: TGTGCCAGCAGTTCACAGGGGTTTGCAACTAATGAAAAACTGTTTTTT.

The chain joins TRBV10-3 to TRBJ1-3; 7 nucleotides agree with TRBD1. The V and J ends lost 8 bases and 3 bases, in that order; junction bases with no gene match: 16. This CDR3 comprises 17 residues. From germline, CDR1 is ENHRY and CDR2 SYGVKD. Here the CDR3 DNA reads TGTGCCATCGTTACCGGGACAGATGAGGCTATTGGAAACACCATATATTTT. It yields the protein CAIVTGTDEAIGNTIYF.

The CDR3 sequence: CASSLVGGSGNTIYF. The CDR3 DNA is TGTGCCAGCAGCTTAGTCGGCGGCTCTGGAAACACCATATATTTT. The chain employs TRBV7-9 and TRBJ1-3; D not resolved. Germline-derived CDR1 and CDR2 are SEHNR and FQNEAQ (reference sequence). Trimming removed 1 base at V and 0 bases at J, with 7 bases between. The CDR3 is 15 amino acids.

This clone was seen just once. The rearrangement joins TRBV28 to TRBJ2-7; TRBD2 aligns across 16 bases. The CDR3 consists of 18 residues. The trim removed 3 bases at V and 2 bases at J, leaving 7 bases unmatched. Germline V CDR1 and CDR2: MDHEN, SYDVKM. The DNA of the CDR3 is TGTGCCAGCAGTTTCCGGGGACTAGCGGGGGGGCTTACCTACGAGCAGTACTTC. This translates into CASSFRGLAGGLTYEQYF.

The rearrangement links TRBV6-6 to TRBJ2-1; weak D call: TRBD2 (6 bases). The CDR3 contains 14 residues. V was shortened by 2 bases and J by 4 bases, with 9 bases between the two germline ends. The germline V gene encodes CDR1 MNHNY and CDR2 SVGAGI (reference sequence). The CDR3 DNA reads as TGTGCCAGCAGTTACCGAGGGACTTACAATGAGCAGTTCTTC. Protein sequence: CASSYRGTYNEQFF.

This chain joins TRBV4-3 and TRBJ1-6; D is uncertain. Germline values: CDR1 LGHNA, CDR2 YSLEER. This CDR3 comprises 16 residues. With 0 bases removed from V and 10 bases from J, the gap between germline ends came to 16 bases. The CDR3 coding sequence is TGCGCCAGCAGCCAAGATCTGGACGGCGGGAAATCACCCCTCCACTTT. This gives the protein CASSQDLDGGKSPLHF.

The chain combines TRBV28 with TRBJ1-2; D is ambiguous. The CDR3 loop spans 16 amino acids. Germline loops: CDR1 MDHEN, CDR2 SYDVKM. V gave up 4 bases and J gave up 0 bases, with 15 bases separating them. Written as DNA, the CDR3 is TGTGCCAGCAGTTATCGCGGTGCTGTGACTAACTATGGCTACACCTTC. Protein sequence: CASSYRGAVTNYGYTF.

For the CDR3, the DNA is TGTGCCAGCAGTCCCTCCTCGGTAGTTGGCTATGGCTACACCTTC. Translating gives CASSPSSVVGYGYTF. The V and J genes are TRBV27 and TRBJ1-2; D remains ambiguous. Germline V gene sequence: CDR1 MNHEY, CDR2 SMNVEV (reference sequence). With 5 bases removed from V and 4 bases from J, the gap between germline ends came to 17 bases. This CDR3 spans 15 amino acids.

This sequence joins TRBV7-3 and TRBJ1-1, with 11 bases fitting TRBD1. The V gene's germline CDR1 is SGHTA and CDR2 FQGTGA. J gave up 1 base and V 5 bases, and 15 bases lay outside the gene matches. This CDR3 comprises 19 residues. The CDR3 bases are TGTGCCAGCAGCCCAGGTCCCCGGACAGGGGGCCAGAAGAACACTGAAGCTTTCTTT. Amino acid sequence: CASSPGPRTGGQKNTEAFF.

The V gene is TRBV6-5, the J gene TRBJ1-4; D is unclear. CDR3 length equals 14 residues. Trimming took 6 bases from V and 11 from J, leaving 19 bases between them. Germline CDR1 MNHEY, CDR2 SVGAGI. CDR3 amino acids: CASSPLVLSGKLFF. For the CDR3, the DNA is TGTGCCAGCAGCCCCTTAGTTCTCTCGGGGAAACTGTTTTTT.

The chain is built from TRBV7-2 and TRBJ1-1; D gene uncertain. Germline V gene sequence: CDR1 SGHTA, CDR2 FQGNSA. Trimming shortened V by 1 base and J by 1 base, and 7 bases separated the two germline ends. CDR3 length: 14 residues. CDR3 nucleotide sequence: TGTGCCAGCAGCTTAGTGGCAGGGAACACTGAAGCTTTCTTT. Amino acid sequence: CASSLVAGNTEAFF.

In DNA form, the CDR3 reads TGTGCCAGCAGCTTAGTTTGGGGAGCCGCTTTCAATCAGCCCCAGCATTTT. Protein: CASSLVWGAAFNQPQHF. V and J are TRBV7-6 and TRBJ1-5; D unresolved. This CDR3 has 17 residues. V was cut by 1 base and J by 3 bases, with 16 bases left in between. Germline CDR1 and CDR2: SGHVS and FNYEAQ.

This chain joins TRBV19 and TRBJ1-4; no definite D call. Germline V gene sequence: CDR1 LNHDA, CDR2 SQIVND (reference sequence). With 8 bases removed from V and 6 bases from J, the gap between germline ends came to 16 bases. The CDR3 has 14 residues. The CDR3 DNA follows: TGTGCCAGTGGGAGTTTGGAGATAGATGAAAAACTGTTTTTT. Its translation: CASGSLEIDEKLFF.

V is TRBV10-2 and J is TRBJ2-7; 10 bases are a match to TRBD1. The CDR3 totals 13 residues. The germline V gene has CDR1 WSHSY and CDR2 SAAADI. After removal of 7 bases from V and 6 bases from J, the junction contained 6 bases not matched to a gene. CDR3 DNA sequence: TGCGCCAGCATAGGGACAGGGGTAACCGAGCAGTACTTC. It yields the protein CASIGTGVTEQYF.

This chain uses TRBV5-5 with TRBJ2-7; TRBD1 agrees at 7 bases. The CDR3 runs to 14 residues. With 4 bases clipped from V and 5 bases from J, the junction kept 9 bases outside the gene matches. Germline values: CDR1 SGHKS, CDR2 YYEKEE (reference sequence). The DNA for the CDR3 is TGTGCCAGCAGCCGAGGGGGCGCGTTCGACGAGCAGTACTTC. It specifies CASSRGGAFDEQYF.

The V call is TRBV27, the J call TRBJ1-5, with a tentative D call TRBD1 (6 bases). CDR1 is MNHEY and CDR2 is SMNVEV in the germline V gene (reference sequence). Trimming stripped 1 base from V and 0 bases from J, with 13 bases between. The CDR3 contains 17 residues. Written as DNA, the CDR3 is TGTGCCAGCAGTTTATGGCTCCCAGGGGATAGCAATCAGCCCCAGCATTTT. Its protein is CASSLWLPGDSNQPQHF.

CDR3 amino acids: CSARPQDEQFF. The CDR3 nucleotides are TGCAGTGCTAGACCTCAGGATGAGCAGTTCTTC. This chain uses TRBV20-1 with TRBJ2-1; D gene unclear. Trimming took 2 bases from V and 8 from J, leaving 7 bases between them. The CDR3 is made up of 11 amino acids. The germline gives CDR1 DFQATT, CDR2 SNEGSKA (reference sequence).

V and J are TRBV3-1 (or the pseudogene TRBV3-2) and TRBJ1-2; a possible D gene is TRBD1 (6 bases). The length of the CDR3 is 13 residues. The germline CDR1 and CDR2 sequences are LGHDT and YNNKEL (reference sequence). The V end was cut by 0 bases, the J end by 10 bases, with 12 bases between. CDR3 sequence: CASSQEQGLSYTF. The CDR3 nucleotides read TGTGCCAGCAGCCAAGAACAGGGCTTGTCCTACACCTTC.

This sequence joins TRBV27 and TRBJ2-7; 7 bases fit TRBD2. Trimming took 5 bases from V and 6 from J; bases not matched to a gene: 13. CDR3 size: 15 residues. CDR1 and CDR2 from the germline V gene are MNHEY and SMNVEV (reference sequence). CDR3 coding DNA: TGTGCCAGCAGTCCAACCGGGACTACAGGATCCGAGCAGTACTTC. This encodes CASSPTGTTGSEQYF.

This clone was seen more than once but under ten times. The chain uses TRBV19 and TRBJ1-5; TRBD1 aligns across 7 bases. In germline, CDR1 is LNHDA, CDR2 SQIVND (reference sequence). V was clipped by 6 bases and J by 1 base; unmatched bases: 3. The CDR3 runs 14 residues. The CDR3 region has the DNA TGTGCCAGTAGCATGGACAGGAGCAATCAGCCCCAGCATTTT. Protein sequence: CASSMDRSNQPQHF.

The gene calls are TRBV12-3 or TRBV12-4 and TRBJ1-2, with a possible D match to TRBD1 (5 bases). The length of the CDR3 is 13 residues. Trimming took off 11 bases at V and 3 bases at J, with 16 bases between the two ends. DNA of the CDR3: TGTGCCGCTTCGCCCCAAGGGGACTATGGCTACACCTTC. It codes for CAASPQGDYGYTF.